This TCR beta chain comes out of a study of control samples from healthy donors and cancer patients. The table came from immunoSEQ multiplex PCR; TCRdb's copy has only in-frame clones and leaves some out. The profile shows some 200,000 clones, 90% to 95% of them singletons. Germline V gene lookup returns CDR1 MNHNS and CDR2 SASEGT. The CDR3 has 15 amino acids. Between the trimmed V and J ends, which lost 2 bases and 5 bases, there was a span of 15 bases. Sequencing input: blood. V usage is TRBV6-1 and J usage is TRBJ1-1; tentatively, D is TRBD1 (6 bases). The TCR comes from a man between 50 and 59 years old in good health. CDR3 in DNA: TGTGCCAGCAGTGAACAACAGGGAGTGGGGACTGAAGCTTTCTTT. Protein sequence: CASSEQQGVGTEAFF.